A selection of T cell receptor beta chains follows, all from one sample in a study of blood T cell repertoires in COVID-19. The protocol was immunoSEQ multiplex PCR, while the TCRdb copy is restricted to in-frame clones and leaves out a portion. The sample carries fewer than 300,000 clones, approximately 89% recorded once. What was sequenced was peripheral blood. Receptors were obtained from a woman aged 30 to 39 with COVID-19, enrolled during active disease. Both conserved end residues are part of each CDR3. Fields, in order: CDR3 DNA, CDR3 protein, V gene, clone size, J gene, D gene. The D gene is left open where the match is weak. Part of the rows lack a size; the others show once, few, many or a class for expanded clones.

DNA: TGTGCCAGCACCGGAAGGGGAGGCGGCACCGGGGAGCTGTTTTTT
CDR3: CASTGRGGGTGELFF
V: TRBV7-9
size: NA
J: TRBJ2-2
D: NA

DNA: TGTGCCAGCAGACGGCAGGCCGGGGGGAGAGCTTTCTTT
CDR3: CASRRQAGGRAFF
V: TRBV12-3/TRBV12-4
size: NA
J: TRBJ1-1
D: NA

DNA: TGCGCCAGCGGACTAGCGGATACCTACGAGCAGTACTTC
CDR3: CASGLADTYEQYF
V: TRBV10-2
size: NA
J: TRBJ2-7
D: TRBD2

DNA: TGTGCCAGCAGCAGAAGGGGGACAGGGGGAAGCTACGAGCAGTACTTC
CDR3: CASSRRGTGGSYEQYF
V: TRBV13
size: NA
J: TRBJ2-7
D: TRBD1

DNA: TGTGCCAGTAGTTCGACTGGCTCCTATAATTCACCCCTCCACTTT
CDR3: CASSSTGSYNSPLHF
V: TRBV19
size: NA
J: TRBJ1-6
D: NA

DNA: TGTGCCAGCAGGGCCGGGACAGGGCGAACCGGGGAGCTGTTTTTT
CDR3: CASRAGTGRTGELFF
V: TRBV6-5
size: once
J: TRBJ2-2
D: TRBD1

DNA: TGTGCCAGCAGCGTAGGAAGTGGACAGGGATGGGATACGCAGTATTTT
CDR3: CASSVGSGQGWDTQYF
V: TRBV9
size: NA
J: TRBJ2-3
D: TRBD1

DNA: TGTGCCAGCAGCCATAGCAATCAGCCCCAGCATTTT
CDR3: CASSHSNQPQHF
V: TRBV7-9
size: NA
J: TRBJ1-5
D: NA

DNA: TGTGCCAGCAGCTTGGCGGGAGGTGATGAGCAGTTCTTC
CDR3: CASSLAGGDEQFF
V: TRBV7-7
size: NA
J: TRBJ2-1
D: TRBD2

DNA: TGTGCCAGCAGTTTGTGGGACAGGGCTGGAAACACCATATATTTT
CDR3: CASSLWDRAGNTIYF
V: TRBV28
size: few
J: TRBJ1-3
D: TRBD1

DNA: TGTGCCAGCAGCGACAACCGGCTGAGTCGCTACGAGCAGTACTTC
CDR3: CASSDNRLSRYEQYF
V: TRBV7-2
size: NA
J: TRBJ2-7
D: NA

DNA: TGTGCCAGCAGAGAGAGTGCGGGGCAGCCCCAGCATTTT
CDR3: CASRESAGQPQHF
V: TRBV6-5
size: NA
J: TRBJ1-5
D: NA

DNA: TGTGCCAGCAGCTTACAGCTTTGGCTAGCGGGTTACAATGAGCAGTTCTTC
CDR3: CASSLQLWLAGYNEQFF
V: TRBV7-2
size: NA
J: TRBJ2-1
D: TRBD2

DNA: TGTGCCAGTATCCTCCGGGGTCCTATGAACACTGAAGCTTTCTTT
CDR3: CASILRGPMNTEAFF
V: TRBV19
size: NA
J: TRBJ1-1
D: NA

DNA: TGTGCCAGCAGGGGGGCATTGGGGCTCACGAATGAGCAGTTCTTC
CDR3: CASRGALGLTNEQFF
V: TRBV6-5
size: once
J: TRBJ2-1
D: NA

DNA: TGTGCCAGCAGCTTTCGCCTAGCGGGAGTGGGCGCTGAGCAGTTCTTC
CDR3: CASSFRLAGVGAEQFF
V: TRBV11-1
size: NA
J: TRBJ2-1
D: TRBD2

DNA: TGTGCCTGGAAAGAGGTCACTGAAGCTTTCTTT
CDR3: CAWKEVTEAFF
V: TRBV30
size: NA
J: TRBJ1-1
D: NA

DNA: TGTGCCAGCAGTTTATCCAGGCCGAACACTGAAGCTTTCTTT
CDR3: CASSLSRPNTEAFF
V: TRBV28
size: NA
J: TRBJ1-1
D: NA

DNA: TGTGCCAGCAGCGACGGGACAGGGAGCAATCAGCCCCAGCATTTT
CDR3: CASSDGTGSNQPQHF
V: TRBV5-6
size: NA
J: TRBJ1-5
D: TRBD1

DNA: TGTGCCAGCAGCCCCGGACTAGCGGGAGCTCTAGGGAATGAGCAGTTCTTC
CDR3: CASSPGLAGALGNEQFF
V: TRBV11-3
size: NA
J: TRBJ2-1
D: TRBD2

DNA: TGTGCCAGCTCAACAAATGGACAGGCTAGGGAAGAGCTGTTTTTT
CDR3: CASSTNGQAREELFF
V: TRBV18
size: NA
J: TRBJ1-4
D: TRBD1

DNA: TGTGCCAGCAGTAGACAGGGGTTAAATCAGCCCCAGCATTTT
CDR3: CASSRQGLNQPQHF
V: TRBV25-1
size: once
J: TRBJ1-5
D: TRBD1

DNA: TGTGCCAGCAGTCCCCGGGACAGGGTGCCGCATGGCAATCAGCCCCAGCATTTT
CDR3: CASSPRDRVPHGNQPQHF
V: TRBV6-4
size: NA
J: TRBJ1-5
D: TRBD1

DNA: TGTGCCATCAGCAGACAGCAAAGAGGCTACACCTTC
CDR3: CAISRQQRGYTF
V: TRBV10-3
size: NA
J: TRBJ1-2
D: NA

DNA: TGTGCCAGTAGTAGCCAGGCTCTCCAAAACATTCAGTACTTC
CDR3: CASSSQALQNIQYF
V: TRBV19
size: NA
J: TRBJ2-4
D: NA

DNA: TGTGCCAGTAGTATCCGGGACAACAATCAGCCCCAGCATTTT
CDR3: CASSIRDNNQPQHF
V: TRBV19
size: NA
J: TRBJ1-5
D: NA

DNA: TGTGCCAGCAGCGTTCGAGACTACACAGATACGCAGTATTTT
CDR3: CASSVRDYTDTQYF
V: TRBV9
size: NA
J: TRBJ2-3
D: NA

DNA: TGCAGCGTTCTCTTAACTAGCGGGAGTACGTTCTTC
CDR3: CSVLLTSGSTFF
V: TRBV29-1
size: NA
J: TRBJ2-1
D: TRBD2